One sample yielded the 27 T cell receptor beta chains listed below, sequenced in a study of CD8+ T cells in alopecia areata. Reverse transcribed after extraction, RNA yielded cDNA as the sequencing template. This table comes from immunoSEQ multiplex PCR, and its TCRdb copy is limited to in-frame clones, with some not included. The sample has some 88,000 clones; roughly 46% are singletons. Treatment meaning: oral pan-JAK inhibitor, 5-10 mg twice daily. Here the sequenced sample was CD8+ T cells sorted from blood, taken at week 24, from a patient treated with tofacitinib. Receptors originate from a human donor with alopecia areata.

This rearrangement joins TRBV4-1 to TRBJ1-1; perhaps TRBD1 as D (5 bases). The germline gives CDR1 MGHRA, CDR2 YSYEKL. V gave up 1 base and J gave up 6 bases, with 15 bases separating them. CDR3 length: 15 amino acids. Here the CDR3 DNA reads TGCGCCAGCAGCCAAGCACAGGTTGTGAGTCCTGAAGCTTTCTTT. The encoded protein is CASSQAQVVSPEAFF.

Written as DNA, the CDR3 is TGTGCCACCAGCGGCTGGACAGGCCCGAACACTGAAGCTTTCTTT. Protein sequence: CATSGWTGPNTEAFF. This rearrangement joins TRBV15 to TRBJ1-1, with 7 bases fitting TRBD1. The J segment lost 1 base and the V segment lost 5 bases, leaving 7 bases of the junction unmatched. Germline loops: CDR1 LNHNV, CDR2 YYDKDF (reference sequence). The CDR3 covers 15 residues.

This clone was recorded a few times. The V and J genes are TRBV2 and TRBJ1-1; D unclear. The CDR3 spans 13 residues. Germline V CDR1 and CDR2: SNHLY, FYNNEI. V was clipped by 5 bases and J by 1 base, with 8 bases between them. The CDR3 DNA is TGTGCCAGCAGTCCCTCCCCGAACACTGAAGCTTTCTTT. Protein product: CASSPSPNTEAFF.

This clone showed up just a few times. The chain has TRBV29-1 and TRBJ2-2, with D perhaps TRBD1 (5 bases). This CDR3 contains 12 residues. Germline CDR1 reads SQVTM; CDR2 reads ANQGSEA. Deletions cut 6 bases from V and 1 base from J, with 6 bases between. This CDR3 reads CSVTGNTGELFF. The CDR3 DNA is TGCAGCGTAACAGGGAACACCGGGGAGCTGTTTTTT.

CDR3 in amino acids: CASSGTGDLDEQFF. The CDR3 region has the DNA TGTGCCAGCAGTGGTACGGGAGATCTGGATGAGCAGTTCTTC. V is TRBV6-4 and J is TRBJ2-1; perhaps TRBD2 as D (6 bases). Looked up from germline, CDR1 is MRHNA and CDR2 is SNTAGT. The CDR3 has 14 residues. V lost 4 bases, J lost 8 bases, and 15 bases lay in between.

The chain couples TRBV29-1 to TRBJ2-1; D uncertain. The CDR3 loop spans 14 amino acids. The V gene's germline CDR1 is SQVTM and CDR2 ANQGSEA. The ends were cut back, 7 bases at V and 2 bases at J, with 15 bases in the middle. The CDR3 nucleotides are TGCAGCGGAAGAGGCTCCGACGCCTACAATGAGCAGTTCTTC. Its translation is CSGRGSDAYNEQFF.

A few counts support this clone. This chain links TRBV30 with TRBJ1-1, with a tentative D call TRBD1 (6 bases). Germline CDR1 GTSNPN, CDR2 SVGIG (reference sequence). This CDR3 region has 13 residues. V was pared by 2 bases and J by 5 bases, with 12 bases between. Here the CDR3 reads CAWSRGARTEAFF. CDR3 in DNA: TGTGCCTGGAGTAGGGGGGCGCGGACTGAAGCTTTCTTT.

The table lists this clone with a few counts. This chain joins TRBV10-3 and TRBJ2-1; D ambiguous. The V and J ends lost 2 bases and 15 bases respectively, with 17 bases between them. Looked up from germline, CDR1 is ENHRY and CDR2 is SYGVKD. The CDR3 spans 13 residues. CDR3 coding DNA: TGTGCCATCAGTGAGCCCTATGCAAATTCGCGGTTCTTC. Protein: CAISEPYANSRFF.

The chain combines TRBV7-2 with TRBJ2-3; D is undetermined. The CDR3 is 12 residues long. V gave up 5 bases and J gave up 0 bases, with 3 bases separating them. Looked up from germline, CDR1 is SGHTA and CDR2 is FQGNSA. Here the CDR3 reads CASSLSTDTQYF. In nucleotides, the CDR3 is TGTGCCAGCAGCCTAAGCACAGATACGCAGTATTTT.

The V call is TRBV6-5, the J call TRBJ2-7, with 7 bases fitting TRBD1. The junction had 10 bases not matched to a gene; V was cut back by 8 bases and J by 6 bases. The CDR3 runs to 13 residues. Germline lookup yields CDR1 MNHEY and CDR2 SVGAGI. The CDR3 DNA sequence: TGTGCCAGCGGTCCGACAGGGAATAGCGAGCAGTACTTC. Amino acid sequence: CASGPTGNSEQYF.

V usage is TRBV5-4 and J usage is TRBJ1-5; D may be TRBD1 (5 bases). The CDR3 runs 14 residues. The V and J ends lost 6 bases and 7 bases respectively, with 17 bases between them. Germline V gene data show CDR1 as SGHNT and CDR2 as YYREEE (reference sequence). CDR3 coding DNA: TGTGCCAGCATAAGGGGTAATGCTCGCCAGCCCCAGCATTTT. Translated: CASIRGNARQPQHF.

V usage is TRBV5-6 and J usage is TRBJ2-7, with D possibly matching TRBD1 (5 bases). The V end was cut by 0 bases, the J end by 4 bases, with 14 bases between. The CDR3 sequence is 15 residues long. Germline CDR1 and CDR2: SGHDT and YYEEEE. The CDR3 reads CASSLEGLGAYEQYF. Written as DNA, the CDR3 is TGTGCCAGCAGCTTGGAGGGGCTAGGTGCGTACGAGCAGTACTTC.

CDR3 bases: TGTGCCACGAGCGGACCCGGGCGGGGGACCGGGGAGCTGTTTTTT. The encoded protein is CATSGPGRGTGELFF. The chain has TRBV15 and TRBJ2-2, with TRBD2 matching 7 bases. The V gene end was trimmed by 9 bases and the J gene end by 5 bases; junction bases not matched to a gene: 12. The CDR3 spans 15 residues. The germline V gene encodes CDR1 LNHNV and CDR2 YYDKDF (reference sequence).

The chain combines TRBV29-1 with TRBJ2-1; a weak D match, TRBD2 (6 bases). The CDR3 runs 13 residues. CDR1 and CDR2 (germline): SQVTM, ANQGSEA. The germline V and J ends were trimmed by 7 bases and 1 base, with 11 bases remaining between them. The CDR3 nucleotides are TGCAGCGGGGGGGAGATGTCCTACAATGAGCAGTTCTTC. Residues: CSGGEMSYNEQFF.

The chain uses TRBV7-9 and TRBJ1-4; TRBD1 might be the D (5 bases). Trimming removed 0 bases from V and 0 bases from J, with 11 bases in between. The CDR3 sequence is 17 residues long. The germline V gene encodes CDR1 SEHNR and CDR2 FQNEAQ (reference sequence). The CDR3 loop reads CASSLADWGATNEKLFF. CDR3 sequence (DNA): TGTGCCAGCAGCTTAGCAGATTGGGGCGCAACTAATGAAAAACTGTTTTTT.

The rearrangement joins TRBV27 to TRBJ2-1; TRBD2 matches 9 bases. This CDR3 spans 14 amino acids. V shed 4 bases and J 4 bases; nucleotides not matched to a gene: 2. Germline V gene data show CDR1 as MNHEY and CDR2 as SMNVEV (reference sequence). The CDR3 coding sequence is TGTGCCAGCAGTTCGACTAGCGGTTACAATGAGCAGTTCTTC. Protein product: CASSSTSGYNEQFF.

The genes are TRBV7-9 and TRBJ2-2; the D is unclear. Germline lookup yields CDR1 SEHNR and CDR2 FQNEAQ (reference sequence). CDR3 length equals 13 residues. V was pared by 6 bases and J by 7 bases, with 12 bases between. CDR3 coding DNA: TGTGCCAGCAGTGCCATCTTGAACGGGGAGCTGTTTTTT. This translates into CASSAILNGELFF.

The chain couples TRBV6-5 to TRBJ2-2; D ambiguous. CDR3 length: 12 residues. V was shortened by 5 bases and J by 6 bases, with 7 bases between the two germline ends. In germline, CDR1 is MNHEY, CDR2 SVGAGI. Here the CDR3 reads CASSLLAGELFF. CDR3 DNA: TGTGCCAGCAGTCTGTTGGCCGGGGAGCTGTTTTTT.

The rearrangement uses TRBV7-9 and TRBJ1-2; 10 nucleotides agree with TRBD1. The CDR3 spans 13 residues. J was trimmed by 6 bases and V by 4 bases; bases with no gene match: 2. The germline CDR1 and CDR2 sequences are SEHNR and FQNEAQ (reference sequence). CDR3 sequence: CASSSGTGDGYTF. The CDR3 coding sequence is TGTGCCAGCAGCTCCGGGACAGGGGATGGCTACACCTTC.

This chain joins TRBV7-2 and TRBJ2-1; D unresolved. Trimming left V 7 bases short and J 5 bases short, with 6 bases between. Germline V lookup: CDR1 SGHTA, CDR2 FQGNSA. The CDR3 extends over 11 amino acids. As DNA, the CDR3 is TGTGCCAGCACGCCCCACAATGAGCAGTTCTTC. Residues: CASTPHNEQFF.

This clone was counted between two and nine times. The chain joins TRBV7-8 to TRBJ2-1, with 12 bases that match TRBD2. J was trimmed by 4 bases and V by 3 bases; bases with no gene match: 10. This CDR3 region has 18 residues. Germline V gives CDR1 SGHVS, CDR2 FQNEAQ. CDR3 loop: CASSFVLAGGPRYNEQFF. CDR3 nucleotides: TGTGCCAGCAGCTTTGTTCTAGCGGGAGGGCCGAGGTACAATGAGCAGTTCTTC.

Remarks on this clone: A far bigger clonotype differs at one base, so this is likely a read error. At the DNA level, this CDR3 is encoded by other sequences in the same sample as well. The CDR3 bases are TGTGCCAGCAGCCAAGAGGGTTCCAATGAGCAGTTCTTC. Translating it yields CASSQEGSNEQFF. The chain combines TRBV7-8 with TRBJ2-1; D is possibly TRBD2 (5 bases). V was shortened by 5 bases and J by 6 bases, with 11 bases between the two germline ends. The CDR3 is 13 amino acids. The germline gives CDR1 SGHVS, CDR2 FQNEAQ.

This clone was seen a few times. The chain employs TRBV29-1 and TRBJ2-7, with a tentative D call TRBD2 (5 bases). The CDR3 is 12 amino acids. Germline-derived CDR1 and CDR2 are SQVTM and ANQGSEA. V was shortened by 7 bases and J by 6 bases, with 16 bases between the two germline ends. The CDR3 loop reads CSARGERLEQYF. The CDR3 DNA reads as TGCAGCGCGCGTGGGGAGCGACTCGAGCAGTACTTC.

CDR3 protein: CATSRDGQGNEQYF. The CDR3, as DNA: TGTGCCACCAGCAGAGATGGACAGGGCAACGAGCAGTACTTC. The chain carries TRBV15 and TRBJ2-7; the match to TRBD1 covers 8 bases. Germline V CDR1 and CDR2: LNHNV, YYDKDF (reference sequence). The ends lost 0 bases at V and 5 bases at J; junction bases unmatched: 3. The length of the CDR3 is 14 residues.

V is TRBV15 and J is TRBJ2-7; 7 bases map to TRBD2. The germline V gene has CDR1 LNHNV and CDR2 YYDKDF (reference sequence). The length of the CDR3 is 15 residues. V gave up 3 bases and J gave up 1 base; unmatched junction bases: 6. CDR3 in amino acids: CATSRAGDWSYEQYF. CDR3 in DNA: TGTGCCACCAGCAGGGCGGGGGATTGGTCCTACGAGCAGTACTTC. Filled out from reference TRBV15 and TRBJ2-7, the complete variable domain reads DAMVIQNPRYQVTQFGKPVTLSCSQTLNHNVMYWYQQKSSQAPKLLFHYYDKDFNNEADTPDNFQSRRPNTSFCFLDIRSPGLGDTAMYLCATSRAGDWSYEQYFGPGTRLTVT.

The genes are TRBV19 and TRBJ1-1; 9 nucleotides match TRBD1. Germline V CDR1 and CDR2: LNHDA, SQIVND (reference sequence). V was pared by 10 bases and J by 1 base, with 1 base of the junction left unmatched. The CDR3 length is 12 residues. The CDR3 protein is CATGQGNTEAFF. CDR3 in DNA: TGTGCCACGGGACAGGGGAACACTGAAGCTTTCTTT.

The J gene is TRBJ2-7, the V gene TRBV9, with D possibly TRBD2 on 5 matching bases. The V end was cut by 4 bases, the J end by 4 bases, with 12 bases between. The germline V gene encodes CDR1 SGDLS and CDR2 YYNGEE. The CDR3 has 13 residues. The CDR3 sequence is CASSSGLNYEQYF. The CDR3 DNA is TGTGCCAGCAGCTCCGGACTTAATTACGAGCAGTACTTC.